This T cell receptor (beta chain) is from a study of control samples from healthy donors and cancer patients. V lost 6 bases and J 7 bases, leaving 18 bases between the germline ends. The CDR3 sequence is 14 residues long. Germline CDR1 and CDR2: MDHEN and SYDVKM. The assay was immunoSEQ multiplex PCR, and TCRdb's table has in-frame clones only and misses some. This repertoire shows 100,000 to 150,000 clones, 70% to 90% found once; its top ten account for more than 2.5%. This receptor was identified in a man aged 50 to 60 in good health. The chain links TRBV28 to TRBJ1-2; perhaps TRBD1 as D (6 bases). Sequenced material: blood. The CDR3 spells CASRPSYPGAGYTF. CDR3 bases: TGTGCCAGCAGACCCAGTTATCCAGGGGCTGGCTACACCTTC.